These 19 T cell receptor beta chains came from one sample sequenced in a study of shared clonotypes between healthy human individuals. Produced via immunoSEQ multiplex PCR; TCRdb's table is partial and in-frame only. This table has approximately 2.1 million clones, approximately 95% appearing once. The sequencing sample was made of naive CD4+ T cells from PBMCs. The sample's subset: CD45RA+ positively selected. The receptors were gathered from a man aged 18 to 35 in good health. Some clones in this sample may be carry-over from other donors' samples.

This clone was counted once. The gene calls are TRBV28 and TRBJ1-1; tentative D call: TRBD1 (5 bases). The CDR3 has 13 amino acids. The V gene lost 7 bases and the J gene lost 7 bases, with 16 bases spanning the gap. Germline lookup yields CDR1 MDHEN and CDR2 SYDVKM. This chain's CDR3 is CASTTGGGSEAFF. For the CDR3, the DNA is TGTGCCAGCACCACGGGGGGAGGCAGTGAAGCTTTCTTT.

In its sample, this clone was seen once. This chain uses TRBV5-1 with TRBJ1-5; tentative D call: TRBD1 (5 bases). Germline V gene data show CDR1 as SGHRS and CDR2 as YFSETQ. Between the trimmed V and J ends, which lost 4 bases and 4 bases, there was a span of 15 bases. CDR3 length: 15 residues. The CDR3 reads CASSGGDGLNQPQHF. In DNA form, the CDR3 reads TGCGCCAGCAGCGGAGGGGACGGGCTGAATCAGCCCCAGCATTTT.

V usage is TRBV10-3 and J usage is TRBJ2-7; perhaps TRBD2 as D (6 bases). Germline lookup yields CDR1 ENHRY and CDR2 SYGVKD. Trimming pared 4 bases from V and 4 bases from J, leaving 17 bases between. This CDR3 spans 15 amino acids. The CDR3 protein is CAISAPGSGWYEQYF. CDR3 coding DNA: TGTGCCATCAGTGCCCCCGGGAGCGGATGGTACGAGCAGTACTTC.

A single count supports this clone. The J gene is TRBJ1-5, the V gene TRBV4-1; a possible D gene is TRBD1 (6 bases). CDR1 MGHRA and CDR2 YSYEKL come from the germline V gene. Trimming removed 0 bases from V and 0 bases from J, with 15 bases in between. This CDR3 is 18 amino acids long. The DNA for the CDR3 is TGCGCCAGCAGCCAAGATCTGGACAGTGGGAATAGCAATCAGCCCCAGCATTTT. Protein product: CASSQDLDSGNSNQPQHF.

This chain links TRBV4-1 with TRBJ1-5; 7 nucleotides line up with TRBD1. CDR3 size: 16 residues. Germline assignment: CDR1 MGHRA and CDR2 YSYEKL. Germline trimming cut 0 bases from V and 2 bases from J; bases unmatched to any gene: 4. In DNA form, the CDR3 reads TGCGCCAGCAGCCAAGACCCCGACAGGGGCAATCAGCCCCAGCATTTT. Residues: CASSQDPDRGNQPQHF.

This rearrangement joins TRBV28 to TRBJ2-6; the D gene is possibly TRBD1 (7 bases). This CDR3 contains 15 residues. Germline CDR1 and CDR2: MDHEN and SYDVKM. Trimming cost V 8 bases and J 4 bases, with 15 bases left between them. CDR3 protein: CASQGGVYGANVLTF. In DNA, the CDR3 is TGTGCCAGCCAGGGGGGAGTGTACGGGGCCAACGTCCTGACTTTC.

The V gene is TRBV5-1, the J gene TRBJ2-5; the D gene could be TRBD1 or TRBD2 (5 bases each). The CDR3 has 14 residues. The V end lost 0 bases, the J end lost 6 bases, and 12 bases lay between the germline ends. Germline-derived CDR1 and CDR2 are SGHRS and YFSETQ. The CDR3 DNA sequence: TGCGCCAGCAGCTTGGAGTCAGGGAGCCAGACCCAGTACTTC. This sequence encodes CASSLESGSQTQYF. Complete variable domain (other parts from reference TRBV5-1 and TRBJ2-5): KAGVTQTPRYLIKTRGQQVTLSCSPISGHRSVSWYQQTPGQGLQFLFEYFSETQRNKGNFPGRFSGRQFSNSRSEMNVSTLELGDSALYLCASSLESGSQTQYFGPGTRLLVL.

The V call is TRBV29-1, the J call TRBJ2-5; the D gene could be TRBD1 or TRBD2 (5 bases each). The germline CDR1 and CDR2 sequences are SQVTM and ANQGSEA. V lost 3 bases and J lost 5, with 13 bases in between. The CDR3 sequence is 13 residues long. For the CDR3, the DNA is TGCAGCGTTGACCACGGGACCCGCGAGACCCAGTACTTC. The encoded protein is CSVDHGTRETQYF.

The chain has TRBV10-1 and TRBJ2-7, with D maybe TRBD1 (5 bases). Between the trimmed V and J ends, which lost 5 bases and 2 bases, there was a span of 10 bases. The CDR3 spans 13 residues. The germline V gene encodes CDR1 WNHNN and CDR2 SYGVQD (reference sequence). The CDR3 is CASSKDRTYEQYF. The DNA for the CDR3 is TGCGCCAGCAGTAAAGACAGAACCTACGAGCAGTACTTC.

This clone was seen only once. The chain recombines TRBV6-6 with TRBJ1-3; no clear D gene. CDR3 size: 14 residues. Looked up from germline, CDR1 is MNHNY and CDR2 is SVGAGI (reference sequence). The V end was cut by 6 bases, the J end by 4 bases, with 13 bases between. CDR3 in amino acids: CASSAGVFGNTIYF. The CDR3 DNA is TGTGCCAGCAGCGCGGGAGTTTTCGGAAACACCATATATTTT.

This clone was picked up one time. The chain carries TRBV6-6 and TRBJ1-4; D gene unclear. CDR1 is MNHNY, CDR2 SVGAGI, per germline (reference sequence). The CDR3 spans 12 residues. V lost 4 bases, J lost 3 bases, and 3 bases lay in between. The CDR3 bases are TGTGCCAGCAGTTCTGCTAATGAAAAACTGTTTTTT. It specifies CASSSANEKLFF.

The gene calls are TRBV25-1 and TRBJ2-5; D gene unclear. V lost 2 bases, J lost 0 bases, and 10 bases lay in between. The CDR3 is made up of 15 amino acids. Germline lookup yields CDR1 MGHDK and CDR2 SYGVNS. The CDR3 protein is CASSELGRDQETQYF. The CDR3 nucleotides read TGTGCCAGCAGTGAACTGGGCAGAGACCAAGAGACCCAGTACTTC.

The genes are TRBV15 and TRBJ2-7; TRBD1 aligns across 7 bases. The CDR3 is 18 residues long. Germline V gene lookup returns CDR1 LNHNV and CDR2 YYDKDF (reference sequence). V gave up 0 bases and J gave up 5 bases; unmatched junction bases: 16. CDR3 residues: CATSRDLGRSQGDHEQYF. DNA for the CDR3: TGTGCCACCAGCAGAGATCTGGGTAGGAGTCAGGGGGACCACGAGCAGTACTTC. Filled out from reference TRBV15 and TRBJ2-7, the complete variable domain reads DAMVIQNPRYQVTQFGKPVTLSCSQTLNHNVMYWYQQKSSQAPKLLFHYYDKDFNNEADTPDNFQSRRPNTSFCFLDIRSPGLGDTAMYLCATSRDLGRSQGDHEQYFGPGTRLTVT.

This chain links TRBV6-5 with TRBJ1-2; 8 nucleotides match TRBD1. V lost 0 bases to trimming and J lost 7 bases; unmatched junction nucleotides: 4. The CDR3 extends over 14 amino acids. Germline loops: CDR1 MNHEY, CDR2 SVGAGI. The CDR3 DNA follows: TGTGCCAGCAGTTACTCGGACAGGGTGGGTGGCTACACCTTC. This encodes CASSYSDRVGGYTF.

This rearrangement joins TRBV12-5 to TRBJ1-2; D gene unclear. The CDR3 has 11 amino acids. The ends were cut back, 3 bases at V and 8 bases at J, with 7 bases in the middle. CDR1 is LGHNT, CDR2 FRNRAP, per germline. DNA for the CDR3: TGTGCTAGTGGTTTTTTCGGGGGCTACACCTTC. Translated, it gives CASGFFGGYTF. Looking up the rest from reference TRBV12-5 and TRBJ1-2 gives the full variable domain: DARVTQTPRHKVTEMGQEVTMRCQPILGHNTVFWYRQTMMQGLELLAYFRNRAPLDDSGMPKDRFSAEMPDATLATLKIQPSEPRDSAVYFCASGFFGGYTFGSGTRLTVV.

The chain combines TRBV11-3 with TRBJ1-1, with 8 nucleotides matching TRBD1. This CDR3 is 13 amino acids long. CDR1 is SGHNT and CDR2 is YENEEA in the germline V gene. Trimming removed 5 bases from V and 5 bases from J; junction bases left unmatched: 4. In DNA, the CDR3 is TGTGCCAGCAGCCCAGGGGGCGGAACTGAAGCTTTCTTT. Protein product: CASSPGGGTEAFF.

The gene calls are TRBV7-2 and TRBJ2-1, with D perhaps matching TRBD1 (6 bases). V gave up 1 base and J gave up 7 bases, with 17 bases separating them. The CDR3 is 16 residues long. Germline V gene sequence: CDR1 SGHTA, CDR2 FQGNSA. The CDR3, as DNA: TGTGCCAGCAGCTTAGAACCGCACAGGGAGAGGAATGAGCAGTTCTTC. It codes for CASSLEPHRERNEQFF.

About this clone: Other nucleotide sequences from this sample produce the same CDR3. The chain is built from TRBV7-9 and TRBJ2-5; 8 nucleotides line up with TRBD1. The CDR3 length is 17 residues. Germline V gene data show CDR1 as SEHNR and CDR2 as FQNEAQ (reference sequence). J lost 0 bases, V lost 2 bases, and 8 bases had no gene match. Here the CDR3 reads CASSLTPGTGYQETQYF. CDR3 in DNA: TGTGCCAGCAGCTTAACCCCCGGGACAGGCTACCAAGAGACCCAGTACTTC.

The chain recombines TRBV7-8 with TRBJ1-1, with 10 bases fitting TRBD1. This CDR3 region has 16 residues. With V trimmed by 5 bases and J by 2 bases, 8 bases remained unmatched. Germline V gene lookup returns CDR1 SGHVS and CDR2 FQNEAQ. The CDR3 DNA is TGTGCCAGCAGCCTCCGGACAGGGGGTCTCAACACTGAAGCTTTCTTT. Its protein is CASSLRTGGLNTEAFF.